Given below is one T cell receptor (beta chain) in context. What this receptor recognizes is not known. No per-base quality is available; no much larger clone lies one base away. The sample belongs to a study of technical replicates of blood from a few donors (TCRdb year 2017). Sequences MDHEN (CDR1) and SYDVKM (CDR2) are obtained from the germline V gene. The CDR3 runs 15 residues from the cysteine to the phenylalanine. Only the CDR3 portion is preserved as DNA: 45 bases, with reading frame beginning at the first base. The V end gives up 2 bases and the J end 7 bases, leaving 3 bases in the junction not matched to a gene. The library was made by the immunoSEQ multiplex PCR assay. TCRdb stores this immuneACCESS table with in-frame sequences only. Part of the clones is absent; in the studies checked, under half of the shortfall reflects unresolved V genes, and no reason is known for the rest. This sample lists 75,000 to 90,000 clones; 80% to 95% were detected once. Roughly 0.27% of the sample comes from the top ten.

The chain is made from TRBV28 and TRBJ2-4; 12 junctional bases match TRBD2. Sequencing was carried out using T cells isolated from PBMCs. The receptor was isolated from a human donor in good health. The DNA sequence is TGTGCCAGCAGTTTACGACTAGCGGGAGAGAACATTCAGTACTTC. Its amino acids are CASSLRLAGENIQYF.